These T cell receptor beta chains were read from a single sample in a study of blood T cell repertoires in COVID-19. Some clones are missing from TCRdb's copy, which holds only in-frame ones; the method was immunoSEQ multiplex PCR. The sample has around 100,000 clones, around 88% seen once. The material sequenced was peripheral blood. The receptors here all came from a human donor in a cohort sampled during active COVID-19. CDR3s include the opening cysteine and the closing phenylalanine or tryptophan. Fields, in order: D gene, V gene, J gene, clone size, CDR3 DNA, CDR3 protein. A D gene is named only where the DNA matches it firmly. Expanded clones get a size class; other rows say once, few or many, or leave the size out.

TRBD1	TRBV5-1	TRBJ1-3	NA	TGCGCCAGCAGCTTGGCGACAGGGGCTGGAAACACCATATATTTT	CASSLATGAGNTIYF
TRBD1	TRBV5-8	TRBJ1-1	NA	TGTGCCAGCAGTTCCGGGACAGGGGGGTGGTACACTGAAGCTTTCTTT	CASSSGTGGWYTEAFF
TRBD2	TRBV11-3	TRBJ2-3	NA	TGTGCCAGCAGCGCGGGGGACCTCCGCACAGATACGCAGTATTTT	CASSAGDLRTDTQYF
NA	TRBV27	TRBJ2-7	NA	TGTGCCAGCAGTTTATCTTATGGGGCGGGAGAGCAGTACTTC	CASSLSYGAGEQYF
NA	TRBV9	TRBJ2-1	NA	TGTGCCAGCAGCGTAGCGCCCTCAGGTTCCTCTTACAATGAGCAGTTCTTC	CASSVAPSGSSYNEQFF
TRBD2	TRBV28	TRBJ2-3	NA	TGTGCCAGCAGTTTGGATGCTAGCGGGAGCACAGATACGCAGTATTTT	CASSLDASGSTDTQYF
TRBD2	TRBV30	TRBJ2-3	NA	TGTGCCTGGACAGGGACTAGCGGGAGAGCAGATACGCAGTATTTT	CAWTGTSGRADTQYF
TRBD1	TRBV7-9	TRBJ1-3	NA	TGTGCCAGCAGCTTATTTGGGACAGGGGTCGGAAACACCATATATTTT	CASSLFGTGVGNTIYF
TRBD1	TRBV5-1	TRBJ2-2	few	TGCGCCAGCAGCTCTGTGGTAGGACAGGGATTGAACGGGGAGCTGTTTTTT	CASSSVVGQGLNGELFF
TRBD1	TRBV28	TRBJ1-5	NA	TGTGCCAGCAGATCGACAGGGCGCTTGGAACCCCAGCATTTT	CASRSTGRLEPQHF
NA	TRBV7-9	TRBJ1-1	NA	TGTGCCAGCAGCCCGGTGGGGGGAACGAACACTGAAGCTTTCTTT	CASSPVGGTNTEAFF
TRBD1	TRBV7-2	TRBJ2-7	NA	TGTGCCAGCACCTATACGACAGGGTCCTACGAGCAGTACTTC	CASTYTTGSYEQYF
NA	TRBV28	TRBJ2-1	once	TGTGCCAGCAGTTTATTGTGGCGGGGTTCCAGTGAGCAGTTCTTC	CASSLLWRGSSEQFF
NA	TRBV5-6	TRBJ2-7	NA	TGTGCCAGCAGCTTACAGGGTCCCTACGAGCAGTACTTC	CASSLQGPYEQYF
NA	TRBV2	TRBJ2-3	NA	TGTGCCAGCAGCCACCGGTCGGGCACAGATACGCAGTATTTT	CASSHRSGTDTQYF
NA	TRBV5-1	TRBJ2-1	NA	TGCGCCGTCCGGTTAAGTCCGTCCTACAATGAGCAGTTCTTC	CAVRLSPSYNEQFF
TRBD1	TRBV5-1	TRBJ1-4	NA	TGCGCCAGCAGCCGAAGACCCCAGGGGGGTGAAAAACTGTTTTTT	CASSRRPQGGEKLFF
TRBD2	TRBV11-2	TRBJ2-1	large	TGTGCCAGCAGCTCGCTGACTAGCGGGAGCATGAATGAGCAGTTCTTC	CASSSLTSGSMNEQFF
TRBD1	TRBV4-2	TRBJ1-2	NA	TGTGCCAGCAGCCAAGATCTTGGACAGGAGTATGGCTACACCTTC	CASSQDLGQEYGYTF
NA	TRBV12-5	TRBJ2-3	NA	TGTGCTAGTGGTTTGGTGCCTGACGGGAGATACTCGACAGATACGCAGTATTTT	CASGLVPDGRYSTDTQYF
NA	TRBV7-9	TRBJ1-6	NA	TGTGCCAGCAGCCCCCTTCAGAATTCACCCCTCCACTTT	CASSPLQNSPLHF
TRBD2	TRBV28	TRBJ2-3	NA	TGTGCCAGCATTTACCCCAGGAGACTAGCGGAGCGGGGCGATACGCAGTATTTT	CASIYPRRLAERGDTQYF
NA	TRBV4-1	TRBJ1-1	NA	TGCGCCAGCAGCCAACCTAGCGCAGGGAGGTACACTGAAGCTTTCTTT	CASSQPSAGRYTEAFF
TRBD1	TRBV5-1	TRBJ2-2	NA	TGCGCCAGCACGGGGAAACAGGGGGCAATCACCGGGGAGCTGTTTTTT	CASTGKQGAITGELFF
TRBD1	TRBV7-9	TRBJ1-1	NA	TGTGCCAGCAGCTTGGCCAGGGGGCGGAGGACTGAAGCTTTCTTT	CASSLARGRRTEAFF
NA	TRBV28	TRBJ1-1	few	TGTGCCAGCAAGGTGTATATGGGGGGTACCACAGCTTTCTTT	CASKVYMGGTTAFF
NA	TRBV6-5	TRBJ1-2	NA	TGTGCCAGCAGTAACCCTACAGAGAACTATGGCTACACCTTC	CASSNPTENYGYTF
NA	TRBV19	TRBJ1-5	NA	TGTGCCAGTAGCCCCCCCCTTACTGGAGGGTGGAATCAGCCCCAGCATTTT	CASSPPLTGGWNQPQHF
NA	TRBV15	TRBJ2-3	NA	TGTGCCACCAGCGAAGGGCAGACAGTCTCAGATACGCAGTATTTT	CATSEGQTVSDTQYF
NA	TRBV6-6	TRBJ1-2	NA	TGTGCCAGTATTTCCGGGACTAAAGATGGCTACACCTTC	CASISGTKDGYTF
NA	TRBV27	TRBJ2-7	NA	TGTGCCAGGGTGACGGACAGTCCCGGCTACGAGCAGTACTTC	CARVTDSPGYEQYF
TRBD1	TRBV3-1/TRBV3-2	TRBJ1-1	few	TGTGCCAGCAGCCCTCGACAGGGGGTGGACGCTTTCTTT	CASSPRQGVDAFF
NA	TRBV23-1	TRBJ2-7	NA	TGCGCCAGCAGTAAATTCCGGGGGTACGAGCAGTACTTC	CASSKFRGYEQYF
TRBD2	TRBV13	TRBJ2-3	NA	TGTGCCAGCAGCCAAAGGACTAGCGGGAGCACAGATACGCAGTATTTT	CASSQRTSGSTDTQYF
TRBD2	TRBV5-1	TRBJ2-3	NA	TGCGCCAGCAGCTTGGCCGGGCTAGCGGGAGGTTCGGCAGATACGCAGTATTTT	CASSLAGLAGGSADTQYF
NA	TRBV10-3	TRBJ2-7	NA	TGTGCCATCAGTGAGTCAAGGGTCCAGGGAACCTACGAGCAGTACTTC	CAISESRVQGTYEQYF
TRBD1	TRBV18	TRBJ1-2	NA	TGTGCCAGCTCACCCGGACAGGGTGACTATGGCTACACCTTC	CASSPGQGDYGYTF
NA	TRBV5-4	TRBJ1-1	NA	TGTGCCAGCAGCCCGGCCGGGGGGGCGAACACTGAAGCTTTCTTT	CASSPAGGANTEAFF
NA	TRBV7-2	TRBJ1-1	NA	TGTGCCAGCAGCCCTACCCGGGGAGGAGGAGCTTTCTTT	CASSPTRGGGAFF
NA	TRBV28	TRBJ1-4	NA	TGTGCCAGTACAGGGTCCCGCGAAAAACTGTTTTTT	CASTGSREKLFF
NA	TRBV19	TRBJ1-1	NA	TGTGCCAGTAGTATGGTCAGGGGAAGTCGGATGAACACTGAAGCTTTCTTT	CASSMVRGSRMNTEAFF
TRBD2	TRBV5-1	TRBJ2-5	once	TGCGCCAGCAGCTTGGCCCTAGCGGGAGCGGGAGAGACCCAGTACTTC	CASSLALAGAGETQYF
TRBD2	TRBV5-1	TRBJ2-5	NA	TGCGCCAGCAGCCCAACCATAGCGGGAGTAGAGACCCAGTACTTC	CASSPTIAGVETQYF
TRBD1	TRBV5-1	TRBJ2-7	few	TGCGCCAGCAGCATGGGACAGGCCTTCTACGAGCAGTACTTC	CASSMGQAFYEQYF
NA	TRBV11-2	TRBJ2-7	NA	TGTGCCAGCAGCTTATTGAGGCCCAAGCAGTACTTC	CASSLLRPKQYF
TRBD2	TRBV19	TRBJ2-1	NA	TGTGCCGTAGCGGGACTCTACAATGAGCAGTTCTTC	CAVAGLYNEQFF
TRBD1	TRBV5-1	TRBJ2-7	NA	TGCGCCAGCAGCGGGGGACAGAGCTGGAACGAGCAGTACTTC	CASSGGQSWNEQYF
TRBD2	TRBV11-2	TRBJ2-2	few	TGTGCCAGCAGCTTAGGCCCCGCCCCGCGGGGGGACGGGGAGCTGTTTTTT	CASSLGPAPRGDGELFF
TRBD2	TRBV20-1	TRBJ2-7	NA	TGCAGTGCTAGTCCCCCTCCGGGGACTAGCGGAGCGGTTGGCTACGAGCAGTACTTC	CSASPPPGTSGAVGYEQYF
TRBD2	TRBV7-2	TRBJ2-1	NA	TGTGCCAGCAGCTACGGACTAGCGGGAGGGTACGAGCAGTTCTTC	CASSYGLAGGYEQFF
NA	TRBV5-1	TRBJ2-2	NA	TGCGCCAGCAGCTCCCGACAGCAAAACACCGGGGAGCTGTTTTTT	CASSSRQQNTGELFF
NA	TRBV11-3	TRBJ2-3	NA	TGTGCCAGCAGCTCTACAGGGATCACGCAGTATTTT	CASSSTGITQYF
TRBD1	TRBV19	TRBJ1-4	NA	TGTGCCAGCACCCAGTCGACCCTCACAGGGGCGGCTAATGAAAAACTGTTTTTT	CASTQSTLTGAANEKLFF
TRBD1	TRBV15	TRBJ2-7	NA	TGTGCCACCAGCAGAGGGGCAGGGGGCCACGAGCAGTACTTC	CATSRGAGGHEQYF
TRBD1	TRBV29-1	TRBJ2-7	NA	TGCAGCGTCCTAGGACAGGGCTACGAGCAGTACTTC	CSVLGQGYEQYF
TRBD1	TRBV7-9	TRBJ1-5	few	TGTGCCAGCGGCCACGACAGGGGGCGCGGTCAGCCCCAGCATTTT	CASGHDRGRGQPQHF
NA	TRBV9	TRBJ1-5	NA	TGTGCCAGCAGCGTAGGGAGGGGTCAGCCCCAGCATTTT	CASSVGRGQPQHF
TRBD1	TRBV4-1	TRBJ1-5	few	TGCGCCAGCGGGGACAGGCTATATCAGCCCCAGCATTTT	CASGDRLYQPQHF
TRBD2	TRBV5-1	TRBJ2-1	NA	TGCGCCAGCAGCTTGAGGACTAGCGAGGAGAGTGAGCAGTTCTTC	CASSLRTSEESEQFF
TRBD1	TRBV9	TRBJ1-2	few	TGTGCCAGCAGCGCCGAAACGGGACAGGGTGCTAGGGGCTACACCTTC	CASSAETGQGARGYTF